This record covers a single T cell receptor (beta chain). The antigen remains unidentified. The protocol was immunoSEQ multiplex PCR, while the TCRdb copy is restricted to in-frame clones and leaves out a portion. The sample holds roughly 120,000 clones; around 88% are singletons and the top ten take about 1.8%. The CDR3 is 14 residues long. Germline CDR1 reads SEHNR; CDR2 reads FQNEAQ (reference sequence). V lost 1 base, J lost 3 bases, and 9 bases lay in between. While the first cohort had hundreds of subjects, the donors belonged to the separate validation cohort of about 110 subjects. The data are from a study of cytomegalovirus exposure and HLA in healthy donors. Study conclusions and caveats: Both high specificity and high sensitivity reportedly marked the classifier's diagnosis of cytomegalovirus status. Cytomegalovirus-associated TCR beta chains were listed, numbering 150 to 200.

The rearrangement uses TRBV7-9 and TRBJ2-5, with a tentative D call TRBD2 (6 bases). The specimen was PBMCs. The source is a man younger than 35 in good health and CMV-seronegative. This CDR3 is CASSLGREKETQYF. DNA for the CDR3: TGTGCCAGCAGCTTAGGACGGGAGAAAGAGACCCAGTACTTC.